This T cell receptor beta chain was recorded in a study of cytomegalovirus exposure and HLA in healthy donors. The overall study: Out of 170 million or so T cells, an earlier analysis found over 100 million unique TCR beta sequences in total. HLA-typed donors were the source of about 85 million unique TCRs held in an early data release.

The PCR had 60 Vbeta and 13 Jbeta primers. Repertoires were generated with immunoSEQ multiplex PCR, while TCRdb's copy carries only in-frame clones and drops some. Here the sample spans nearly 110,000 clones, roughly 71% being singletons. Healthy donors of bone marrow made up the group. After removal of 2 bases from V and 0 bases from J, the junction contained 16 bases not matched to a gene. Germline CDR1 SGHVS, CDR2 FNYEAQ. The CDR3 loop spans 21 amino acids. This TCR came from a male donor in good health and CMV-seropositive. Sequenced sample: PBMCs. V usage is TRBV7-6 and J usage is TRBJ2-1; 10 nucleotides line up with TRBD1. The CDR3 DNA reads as TGTGCCAGCAGCTTACCGGCAGGACGGACAGGGGGTGGAAGCTCCTACAATGAGCAGTTCTTC. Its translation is CASSLPAGRTGGGSSYNEQFF.